This T cell receptor (beta chain) was captured in a study of blood T cells in healthy people across ages. The CDR3 covers 12 residues. Germline values: CDR1 SQVTM, CDR2 ANQGSEA. The ends were cut back, 7 bases at V and 5 bases at J, with 14 bases in the middle. Notes on the study in general: There were more naive CD4+ cells and higher diversity in long-lived donors than in aged donors.

With a J-beta primer mix and a sample-barcoded 5' primer, a second PCR ran about 7 to 11 cycles. Each CDR3 protein gets one entry after TCRdb re-called the 5' RACE reads with MiXCR. Of about 760,000 distinct CDR3 sequences listed, just over 55% were seen once; the top ten hold roughly 24%. Points on this clonotype: Its cognate antigen is unknown.

The V gene is TRBV29-1, the J gene TRBJ2-5; tentative D call: TRBD1 (5 bases). Sequenced input: blood. This receptor was taken from a man between 35 and 55 years old in good health. The CDR3 sequence: CSAELTAETQYF. The CDR3 bases are TGCAGCGCTGAGTTGACAGCGGAGACCCAGTACTTC.